The entry below gives a single TCR beta chain sequence along with its context. Its matching antigen is unknown. Every bit of the isolated RNA underwent reverse transcription, so sequencing read expressed TCRB transcripts. Only in-frame clones appear in the TCRdb table, and some are missing; sequencing was by immunoSEQ multiplex PCR. The sample holds 900,000 or so clones, 15% to 20% seen once. The CDR3 consists of 14 residues. Trimming stripped 8 bases from V and 6 bases from J, with 17 bases between. Germline CDR1 SNHLY, CDR2 FYNNEI. The record originates from a study of beta chain features in type 1 diabetes. Study observations and caveats: Insertions at VDJ junctions were less frequent in type 1 diabetes patients. These patients also deleted more nucleotides at the same junctions.

The sample consisted of naive CD4+ T cells from blood. The receptor's source is a woman aged 18-29 years in good health. V usage is TRBV2 and J usage is TRBJ1-5; possible D gene TRBD1, 5 bases. In DNA, the CDR3 is TGTGCCAGCGGACGTCGTGGGGGGTTTCAGCCCCAGCATTTT. Amino acids: CASGRRGGFQPQHF.